This T cell receptor (beta chain) was documented in a study of regulatory T cells in long-lasting Graves disease. Findings of the study overall: Persistent disease exhibited a predilection for TRBV28, TRBJ1-2 and TRBJ2-5.

Details on this clonotype: Its cognate antigen is unknown. It is likely a read error: a sequence one base away is far more abundant.

Combining iRepertoire HTBI primers with Arm-PCR of CDR3 regions, the authors built TCR beta libraries. TCRdb used MiXCR to reprocess the multiplex PCR reads, holding one entry per CDR3 protein. The repertoire holds over 500,000 distinct CDR3 sequences, with around 16% as singletons. Germline loops: CDR1 SQVTM, CDR2 ANQGSEA. This CDR3 comprises 11 residues. With 2 bases removed from V and 7 bases from J, the gap between germline ends came to 9 bases. Time point denoted: newly diagnosed GD, antithyroid drugs for less than 3 months. After RNA was extracted from PBMCs, the TCR library was made from it. These data were likewise used in another study, on T cells in Graves' hyperthyroidism and ophthalmopathy.

Here the sequenced sample was peripheral blood mononuclear cells (PBMCs), taken at new diagnosis, from a patient treated with antithyroid drugs. The J gene is TRBJ2-7, the V gene TRBV29-1; D is uncertain. The clonotype comes from a man between 18 and 29 years old with Graves disease. The CDR3 reads CSVELYNEQYF. CDR3 DNA: TGCAGCGTTGAACTGTACAATGAGCAGTACTTC.